A selection of T cell receptor beta chains follows, all from one sample in a study of T cells in Graves' hyperthyroidism and ophthalmopathy. MiXCR was run by TCRdb on the multiplex PCR reads, yielding one entry per CDR3 protein. The profile shows hundreds of thousands of distinct CDR3 sequences, about 35% of them singletons. Sequenced sample: blood. The receptors stem from a woman between 40 and 55 years old with Graves' hyperthyroidism. Both conserved end residues are part of each CDR3. D genes are given only for firm matches. Size is stated for part of the rows, as once, few or many counts, or as a class when the clone is expanded.

j_call,clone_size,d_call,v_call,cdr3_nt,cdr3_aa
TRBJ1-2,NA,TRBD1,TRBV6-5,TGTGCCAGCAGTTACCATTCCGGGACAGGGTCCTATGGCTACACCTTC,CASSYHSGTGSYGYTF
TRBJ1-2,many,NA,TRBV7-2,TGTGCCAGCAGCGGTAGTGTACAGGGAGGTGGTGGCTACACCTTC,CASSGSVQGGGGYTF
TRBJ2-7,NA,TRBD2,TRBV10-3,TGTGCCAGCAGACGGGGACTAGCGGGAGCCGCCGAGCAGTACTTC,CASRRGLAGAAEQYF
TRBJ1-5,many,TRBD1,TRBV7-8,TGTGCCAGCGAACAGGGGGACAATCAGCCCCAGCATTTT,CASEQGDNQPQHF
TRBJ2-7,NA,TRBD2,TRBV29-1,TGCAGCGTTGAAAAGAGCGGGAGAGGAGCCGAGCAGTACTTC,CSVEKSGRGAEQYF
TRBJ1-2,many,TRBD1,TRBV19,TGTGCCAGTCGGACAGGGCCGAACTATGGCTACACCTTC,CASRTGPNYGYTF
TRBJ1-5,few,NA,TRBV5-1,TGTGCCAGCAGCTTGGATGCAGGAAACAATCAGCCCCAGCATTTT,CASSLDAGNNQPQHF
TRBJ2-5,NA,TRBD2,TRBV9,TGTGCCAGCAGCGCGAACTTACTAGCGGGGAGGGAAGAGACCCAGTACTTC,CASSANLLAGREETQYF
TRBJ1-5,many,NA,TRBV29-1,TGCAGCGTTGCGACGGCCTTTGGCAATCAGCCCCAGCATTTT,CSVATAFGNQPQHF
TRBJ1-4,few,NA,TRBV6-6,TGTGCCAGCAGTTTAGCGAGGGCTGGGAGTGAAAAACTGTTTTTT,CASSLARAGSEKLFF
TRBJ2-7,NA,TRBD2,TRBV14,TGTGCCAGCAGCCAAGAAGTGGGACTAGCGGGAGTGGAGGAGCAGTACTTC,CASSQEVGLAGVEEQYF
TRBJ1-1,few,TRBD1,TRBV25-1,TGTGCCAGCAGTCACAGGGGGCTAAACACTGAAGCTTTCTTT,CASSHRGLNTEAFF
TRBJ1-3,many,NA,TRBV7-9,TGTGCCAGCAGCTCCGTAAGCTCTGGAAACACCATATATTTT,CASSSVSSGNTIYF
TRBJ2-3,NA,TRBD1,TRBV14,TGTGCCAGCAGCCTACGGACAGGTCCCGGGACAGATACGCAGTATTTT,CASSLRTGPGTDTQYF
TRBJ2-7,few,NA,TRBV7-9,TGTGCCAGCTTACTCTCTAGCCCCTACGAGCAGTACTTC,CASLLSSPYEQYF
TRBJ1-2,many,TRBD1,TRBV5-6,TGTGCCAGCAGCTTGCCGGGACAGGACGTTCGCTACACCTTC,CASSLPGQDVRYTF
TRBJ1-2,many,NA,TRBV7-9,TGTGCCAGCAGCTTAGCGTCCGGGTCCGGCTACACCTTC,CASSLASGSGYTF
TRBJ2-6,few,NA,TRBV6-6,TGTGCCAGCAGAGGGGGGACAGAAAGTCTGGGAGCCAACGTCCTGACTTTC,CASRGGTESLGANVLTF
TRBJ1-2,NA,TRBD1,TRBV7-9,TGTGCCAGCTCAGGGGGGGTCCCCCTTGACTACACCTTC,CASSGGVPLDYTF
TRBJ2-5,NA,NA,TRBV24-1,TGTACCAGCTCACCCTGGACAGTGGGCCAAGAGACCCAGTACTTC,CTSSPWTVGQETQYF
TRBJ1-2,many,NA,TRBV11-2,TGTGCCAGCAGCTCCAACGCCAGGGGAGACTATGGCTACACCTTC,CASSSNARGDYGYTF
TRBJ1-2,NA,TRBD1,TRBV9,TGTGCCAGCAGCGCCGAGACAGGGAGTACTGGCTACACCTTC,CASSAETGSTGYTF
TRBJ1-2,few,NA,TRBV6-5,TGTGCCAGCAGTGAATCTGGGGCCGGCAACTATGGCTACACCTTC,CASSESGAGNYGYTF
TRBJ2-5,NA,NA,TRBV6-5,TGTGCCAGCAGTTCCCGTGGGGGTGTCCAAGAGACCCAGTACTTC,CASSSRGGVQETQYF
TRBJ2-1,NA,NA,TRBV7-7,TGTGCTAGCAGCCCCCGGACCCACAATGAGCAGTTCTTC,CASSPRTHNEQFF
TRBJ2-7,once,NA,TRBV7-9,TGTGCCAGCAGCTCAGCCCATGGGAACGAGCAGTACTTC,CASSSAHGNEQYF
TRBJ1-2,NA,NA,TRBV12-3/TRBV12-4,TGTGCCAGCAGCCGGGAGGATGGCTACACCTTC,CASSREDGYTF
TRBJ2-5,NA,NA,TRBV24-1,TGTGCCACCAGTGACTGGGACTCTAACTGGCAAGAGATCCAGTACTTC,CATSDWDSNWQEIQYF
TRBJ2-5,NA,NA,TRBV5-6,TGTGCCAGCAGCATAAACCTCATTGTGGGGACCCAGTACTTC,CASSINLIVGTQYF
TRBJ1-2,NA,TRBD1,TRBV12-3/TRBV12-4,TGTGCCAGCAGCCCCGGACCGGGACAGGGAAATACCTTC,CASSPGPGQGNTF
TRBJ2-6,NA,NA,TRBV19,TGTACCAGTAGTCCAAATTCCCTTTTTGGGGGCAACGTCCTGACTTTC,CTSSPNSLFGGNVLTF